This entry lists 24 T cell receptor beta chains sequenced from one sample in a study of Graves' ophthalmopathy and Graves' hyperthyroidism. TCR beta CDR3 amplification used RNA transcripts. RT-PCR was first run with HTBI primers, then multiplex PCR in a second round. TCRdb ran MiXCR on the multiplex PCR reads and lists one entry per CDR3 protein. The sample shows around 1,200,000 distinct CDR3 sequences, less than 45% of them seen only once. The sequencing input was peripheral blood or thyroid tissue (not recorded which). The source of these receptors is an adult man with Graves' hyperthyroidism.

The sample holds one count of this clonotype. A read error may produce the germline difference seen at one junction end. This chain connects TRBV7-9 to TRBJ2-7; tentative D call: TRBD1 (5 bases). Germline lookup yields CDR1 SEHNR and CDR2 FQNEAQ (reference sequence). The CDR3 has 14 residues. CDR3 amino acids: CASSQGHGLNEQYF. The CDR3 bases are TGCGCCAGCAGCCAAGGACACGGATTGAACGAGCAGTACTTC.

This clonotype was observed at least ten times. The chain has TRBV9 and TRBJ1-2; 8 bases agree with TRBD1. V lost 1 base to trimming and J lost 8 bases; unmatched junction nucleotides: 7. The CDR3 loop spans 14 amino acids. Per germline, CDR1 SGDLS and CDR2 YYNGEE. CDR3 region: CASSVNGQGRGYTF. CDR3 nucleotide sequence: TGTGCCAGCAGCGTAAATGGACAGGGACGGGGCTACACCTTC.

The rearrangement uses TRBV9 and TRBJ1-1; TRBD1 might be the D (5 bases). The V gene's germline CDR1 is SGDLS and CDR2 YYNGEE. This CDR3 is 16 amino acids long. The ends were cut back, 1 base at V and 3 bases at J, with 16 bases in the middle. The CDR3 nucleotides are TGTGCCAGCAGCGTAACAGGAGTTGCGCCTGACACTGAAGCTTTCTTT. Its protein product is CASSVTGVAPDTEAFF.

This clonotype has a count of ten or more. V gene TRBV20-1 combines with J gene TRBJ1-4; D ambiguous. Trimming cost V 6 bases and J 8 bases, with 10 bases left between them. Germline assignment: CDR1 DFQATT and CDR2 SNEGSKA (reference sequence). This CDR3 contains 11 residues. The CDR3 coding sequence is TGCAGTGCCCTTGAGAGGGAAAAACTGTTTTTT. Residues: CSALEREKLFF.

The table lists this clonotype with a few counts. The J gene is TRBJ2-7, the V gene TRBV7-2, with 11 bases fitting TRBD2. J lost 3 bases, V lost 8 bases, and 15 bases had no gene match. Germline lookup yields CDR1 SGHTA and CDR2 FQGNSA. This CDR3 is 17 amino acids long. CDR3 nucleotides: TGTGCCAGCCAAGAGTGGCTAGCGGGGGGCCAATTCTACGAGCAGTACTTC. Translation: CASQEWLAGGQFYEQYF.

This clonotype was seen a handful of times. The chain joins TRBV20-1 to TRBJ1-4; 10 positions match TRBD1. Germline loops: CDR1 DFQATT, CDR2 SNEGSKA (reference sequence). V was clipped by 6 bases and J by 3 bases; unmatched bases: 7. The CDR3 spans 15 residues. DNA for the CDR3: TGCAGTGCCCCGGGACAGGGGTGGTCTAATGAAAAACTGTTTTTT. Its protein is CSAPGQGWSNEKLFF.

The sample holds one count of this clonotype. This chain links TRBV10-2 with TRBJ1-5; D is ambiguous. Trimming stripped 8 bases from V and 5 bases from J, with 13 bases between. Germline CDR1 is WSHSY and CDR2 is SAAADI. CDR3 length: 13 residues. The CDR3 coding sequence is TGCGCCAGCGCGCTTGCGGGTTATCAGCCCCAGCATTTT. It translates to CASALAGYQPQHF.

This chain connects TRBV7-9 to TRBJ1-6, with D possibly matching TRBD1 (5 bases). This CDR3 spans 16 amino acids. Trimming pared 6 bases from V and 11 bases from J, leaving 23 bases between. The germline gives CDR1 SEHNR, CDR2 FQNEAQ (reference sequence). CDR3: CASRRAAGTSGTPLHF. DNA of the CDR3: TGTGCCAGCAGGCGGGCCGCCGGGACTAGCGGGACACCCCTCCACTTT.

This clonotype was found many times. The rearrangement joins TRBV5-1 to TRBJ2-5, with 7 bases aligning to TRBD2. This CDR3 comprises 14 residues. Germline V CDR1 and CDR2: SGHRS, YFSETQ. The junction had 7 bases not matched to a gene; V was cut back by 5 bases and J by 3 bases. The CDR3 is CASSLSSGEETQYF. The DNA of the CDR3 is TGCGCCAGCAGTCTGTCGAGCGGGGAAGAGACCCAGTACTTC.

V and J are TRBV24-1 and TRBJ1-2, with 8 nucleotides matching TRBD1. The ends lost 5 bases at V and 5 bases at J; junction bases unmatched: 6. CDR1 is KGHDR and CDR2 is SFDVKD in the germline V gene. There are 14 residues in the CDR3. As DNA, the CDR3 is TGTGCCACCAGTGCTAAGGACAGGGCGTATGGCTACACCTTC. It codes for CATSAKDRAYGYTF.

The gene calls are TRBV20-1 and TRBJ2-3; 8 bases line up with TRBD1. The CDR3 loop spans 14 amino acids. The trim removed 4 bases at V and 2 bases at J, leaving 5 bases unmatched. CDR1 DFQATT and CDR2 SNEGSKA come from the germline V gene (reference sequence). CDR3 DNA: TGCAGTGCTATAGACAGGGGAGACACAGATACGCAGTATTTT. It translates to CSAIDRGDTDTQYF.

The V gene is TRBV7-9, the J gene TRBJ1-1; 9 bases match TRBD1. Unmatched junction bases numbered 10, after V lost 8 bases and J lost 0 bases. The germline gives CDR1 SEHNR, CDR2 FQNEAQ (reference sequence). The CDR3 is 16 residues long. DNA of the CDR3: TGTGCCAGCCCCGGGACAGGGTTCCCCATGAACACTGAAGCTTTCTTT. Its protein is CASPGTGFPMNTEAFF.

In its sample, this clonotype was seen many times. The chain combines TRBV24-1 with TRBJ2-2, with unresolved D. The ends were cut back, 4 bases at V and 5 bases at J, with 7 bases in the middle. Looked up from germline, CDR1 is KGHDR and CDR2 is SFDVKD. This CDR3 has 13 amino acids. The CDR3 DNA is TGTGCCACCAGTGAAGCCCTAACCGGGGAGCTGTTTTTT. It translates to CATSEALTGELFF.

This clonotype was counted at least ten times. J is TRBJ1-2 and V is TRBV7-2; D is possibly TRBD1 (5 bases). The CDR3 runs 15 residues. V was shortened by 1 base and J by 3 bases, with 12 bases between the two germline ends. Germline lookup yields CDR1 SGHTA and CDR2 FQGNSA. The CDR3 is CASSLVMGEYYGYTF. The CDR3 bases are TGTGCCAGCAGCTTAGTTATGGGGGAGTACTATGGCTACACCTTC.

There are a few counts of this clonotype. The genes are TRBV7-9 and TRBJ2-7, with D possibly matching TRBD2 (5 bases). V was shortened by 9 bases and J by 2 bases, with 20 bases between the two germline ends. CDR3 length: 15 residues. CDR1 and CDR2 (germline): SEHNR, FQNEAQ (reference sequence). The CDR3 here is CASLPLRASTYEQYF. The CDR3 DNA follows: TGTGCCAGTCTCCCCTTGAGGGCCTCTACCTACGAGCAGTACTTC.

The chain employs TRBV7-2 and TRBJ2-5; D call uncertain. Trimming removed 0 bases at V and 2 bases at J, with 10 bases between. Germline V gene lookup returns CDR1 SGHTA and CDR2 FQGNSA. The length of the CDR3 is 15 residues. This chain's CDR3 is CASSLAGRQQETQYF. The CDR3 coding sequence is TGTGCCAGCAGCTTAGCGGGCAGACAACAAGAGACCCAGTACTTC.

This chain joins TRBV12-3 or TRBV12-4 and TRBJ1-6; 7 positions match TRBD1. V lost 5 bases to trimming and J lost 8 bases; unmatched junction nucleotides: 12. This CDR3 is 16 amino acids long. The CDR3 here is CASSLLYRGSDSPLHF. The CDR3 DNA is TGTGCCAGCAGTCTCCTATACAGGGGTTCGGATTCACCCCTCCACTTT.

This clonotype was seen more than once but under ten times. The chain joins TRBV12-3 or TRBV12-4 to TRBJ2-7, with 8 nucleotides matching TRBD1. Trimming cost V 5 bases and J 2 bases; bases outside gene matches: 11. The CDR3 is 16 residues long. The CDR3 region has the DNA TGTGCCAGCAGTCCCCTACAGGGGGGCCAAACCTACGAGCAGTACTTC. This encodes CASSPLQGGQTYEQYF.

At least ten counts were recorded for this clonotype. CDR3 region: CASSSGQWAFF. Here the CDR3 DNA reads TGTGCCAGCAGCTCGGGACAGTGGGCTTTCTTT. The chain is built from TRBV11-2 and TRBJ1-1; 7 bases line up with TRBD1. The CDR3 consists of 11 residues. Unmatched junction bases numbered 4, after V lost 4 bases and J lost 11 bases. Germline CDR1 is SGHAT and CDR2 is FQNNGV.

The chain recombines TRBV12-3 or TRBV12-4 with TRBJ2-2; 7 nucleotides match TRBD2. This CDR3 comprises 12 residues. The CDR3 bases are TGTGTCGCCAGCGGGGACACCGGGGAGCTGTTTTTT. It codes for CVASGDTGELFF.

The genes are TRBV28 and TRBJ1-5; D not certain. CDR3 length: 16 residues. Per germline, CDR1 MDHEN and CDR2 SYDVKM. V gave up 4 bases and J gave up 3 bases, with 16 bases separating them. The CDR3: CASSSPLSSANQPQHF. The CDR3 region has the DNA TGTGCCAGCAGTTCACCGCTGAGTTCCGCCAATCAGCCCCAGCATTTT. Based on the CDR3 plus reference TRBV28 and TRBJ1-5, the full variable domain is DVKVTQSSRYLVKRTGEKVFLECVQDMDHENMFWYRQDPGLGLRLIYFSYDVKMKEKGDIPEGYSVSREKKERFSLILESASTNQTSMYLCASSSPLSSANQPQHFGDGTRLSIL.

This chain joins TRBV2 and TRBJ1-6; D is uncertain. Trimming removed 6 bases at V and 8 bases at J, with 17 bases between. CDR3 length: 15 residues. Germline-derived CDR1 and CDR2 are SNHLY and FYNNEI. As DNA, the CDR3 is TGTGCCAGCAGGCGATGGCTCTCGACGGATTCACCCCTCCACTTT. The encoded protein is CASRRWLSTDSPLHF. The complete variable domain, with remaining parts taken from reference TRBV2 and TRBJ1-6, reads EPEVTQTPSHQVTQMGQEVILRCVPISNHLYFYWYRQILGQKVEFLVSFYNNEISEKSEIFDDQFSVERPDGSNFTLKIRSTKLEDSAMYFCASRRWLSTDSPLHFGNGTRLTVT.

This clonotype was found a few times. The chain has TRBV20-1 and TRBJ1-1; TRBD1 might be the D (5 bases). The ends were cut back, 5 bases at V and 4 bases at J, with 11 bases in the middle. The CDR3 runs to 12 residues. The germline V gene has CDR1 DFQATT and CDR2 SNEGSKA (reference sequence). The CDR3 reads CSAAGQRTEAFF. In DNA form, the CDR3 reads TGCAGTGCTGCGGGGCAGCGCACTGAAGCTTTCTTT.

This clonotype has at least ten counts. As DNA, the CDR3 is TGTGCCATCAGTGAGCCGGTGTCAAGCTCCTATAATTCACCCCTCCACTTT. Amino acid sequence: CAISEPVSSSYNSPLHF. The chain has TRBV10-3 and TRBJ1-6; D gene unclear. Germline assignment: CDR1 ENHRY and CDR2 SYGVKD. V was clipped by 2 bases and J by 0 bases, with 11 bases between them. The CDR3 spans 17 residues.